The 26 T cell receptor beta chains below were found in one sample sequenced in a study of cytomegalovirus exposure and HLA in healthy donors. With 60 Vbeta and 13 Jbeta primers, the PCR was carried out. Here immunoSEQ multiplex PCR was the method, and the copy in TCRdb shows in-frame clones only, minus some. This sample carries 180,000 or so clones, 65% to 90% of them seen once, and the ten largest clones take roughly 0.33%. The sequenced material came from PBMCs. The source of these receptors is a young woman in good health and CMV-seronegative.

This clone was seen once. The V and J genes are TRBV11-2 and TRBJ2-3, with TRBD1 matching 9 bases. Trimming took 5 bases from V and 8 from J; bases not matched to a gene: 8. CDR3 size: 14 residues. Per germline, CDR1 SGHAT and CDR2 FQNNGV. Here the CDR3 reads CASSRTGVEGTQYF. The CDR3 region has the DNA TGTGCCAGCAGCCGGACAGGGGTGGAGGGTACGCAGTATTTT.

The chain carries TRBV6-1 and TRBJ2-7; maybe TRBD1 (6 bases). CDR1 is MNHNS and CDR2 is SASEGT in the germline V gene. This CDR3 comprises 16 residues. Trimming took 0 bases from V and 5 from J, leaving 17 bases between them. CDR3 in DNA: TGTGCCAGCAGTGAAGCGAGGGGGTTGGCAAGGGACGAGCAGTACTTC. Translating gives CASSEARGLARDEQYF.

This chain links TRBV11-2 with TRBJ2-7, with 9 bases that match TRBD1. CDR3 length equals 16 residues. Germline V gene lookup returns CDR1 SGHAT and CDR2 FQNNGV. Unmatched junction bases numbered 9, after V lost 0 bases and J lost 6 bases. The CDR3 sequence: CASSLDPGQGGSEQYF. The CDR3 nucleotides are TGTGCCAGCAGCTTAGATCCGGGACAGGGAGGATCCGAGCAGTACTTC.

V usage is TRBV27 and J usage is TRBJ2-1; TRBD2 aligns across 7 bases. This CDR3 comprises 16 residues. Per the germline V gene, CDR1 is MNHEY and CDR2 is SMNVEV (reference sequence). V gave up 3 bases and J gave up 10 bases; unmatched junction bases: 15. The CDR3 sequence is CASSFVGGYLKNEQFF. The DNA for the CDR3 is TGTGCCAGCAGTTTCGTGGGGGGGTATCTTAAGAACGAGCAGTTCTTC.

The chain links TRBV5-1 to TRBJ1-1, with D tentatively TRBD1 (5 bases). CDR3 length equals 14 residues. Trimming cost V 6 bases and J 4 bases, with 16 bases left between them. The germline gives CDR1 SGHRS, CDR2 YFSETQ. CDR3 residues: CASTPGLMSTEAFF. Here the CDR3 DNA reads TGCGCCAGCACTCCGGGACTGATGAGCACTGAAGCTTTCTTT. Filled out from reference TRBV5-1 and TRBJ1-1, the complete variable domain reads KAGVTQTPRYLIKTRGQQVTLSCSPISGHRSVSWYQQTPGQGLQFLFEYFSETQRNKGNFPGRFSGRQFSNSRSEMNVSTLELGDSALYLCASTPGLMSTEAFFGQGTRLTVV.

The chain joins TRBV7-8 to TRBJ2-7, with D possibly matching TRBD2 (5 bases). The CDR3 covers 16 residues. The germline CDR1 and CDR2 sequences are SGHVS and FQNEAQ. V shed 1 base and J shed 0 bases, with 13 bases lying between them. The CDR3 is CASSLEGGWSSYEQYF. CDR3 nucleotide sequence: TGTGCCAGCAGCTTAGAAGGCGGGTGGAGCTCCTACGAGCAGTACTTC. The complete variable domain, with remaining parts taken from reference TRBV7-8 and TRBJ2-7, reads GAGVSQSPRYKVAKRGQDVALRCDPISGHVSLFWYQQALGQGPEFLTYFQNEAQLDKSGLPSDRFFAERPEGSVSTLKIQRTQQEDSAVYLCASSLEGGWSSYEQYFGPGTRLTVT.

J is TRBJ2-2 and V is TRBV19, with unresolved D. The germline V gene encodes CDR1 LNHDA and CDR2 SQIVND (reference sequence). The CDR3 totals 15 residues. The V end was cut by 1 base, the J end by 6 bases, with 12 bases between. The CDR3 DNA sequence: TGTGCCAGTAGTATAGGGGCAGGCGTATCCGGGGAGCTGTTTTTT. Encoded protein: CASSIGAGVSGELFF.

The genes are TRBV4-1 and TRBJ2-1; TRBD2 matches at 15 bases. The CDR3 totals 18 residues. The V gene end was trimmed by 4 bases and the J gene end by 3 bases; junction bases not matched to a gene: 7. From germline, CDR1 is MGHRA and CDR2 YSYEKL. CDR3 protein: CASSRVGTSGGIYNEQFF. Here the CDR3 DNA reads TGCGCCAGCAGCCGGGTAGGGACTAGCGGGGGGATCTACAATGAGCAGTTCTTC.

The chain couples TRBV6-5 to TRBJ2-1; 8 bases are shared with TRBD2. Looked up from germline, CDR1 is MNHEY and CDR2 is SVGAGI. V shed 4 bases, J shed 8 bases, and the junction held 4 bases outside the gene matches. The CDR3 covers 13 residues. Written as DNA, the CDR3 is TGTGCCAGCAGTTTATTCGGGAGGGATGAGCAGTTCTTC. This encodes CASSLFGRDEQFF.

The CDR3 DNA reads as TGCGCCAGCAGCCTTGGACAGGGATGGGAGACCCAGTACTTC. Translation: CASSLGQGWETQYF. The rearrangement links TRBV4-1 to TRBJ2-5, with 8 bases that match TRBD1. CDR1 is MGHRA and CDR2 is YSYEKL in the germline V gene. The trim removed 4 bases at V and 5 bases at J, leaving 6 bases unmatched. There are 14 residues in the CDR3.

The chain recombines TRBV4-1 with TRBJ1-2, with 7 bases aligning to TRBD1. V was pared by 4 bases and J by 3 bases, with 5 bases of the junction left unmatched. This CDR3 comprises 14 residues. From germline, CDR1 is MGHRA and CDR2 YSYEKL. DNA of the CDR3: TGCGCCAGCAGCCCGCTAGACAGGGACTATGGCTACACCTTC. Its translation: CASSPLDRDYGYTF.

This chain joins TRBV7-9 and TRBJ1-1; the D gene is possibly TRBD1 (5 bases). The germline gives CDR1 SEHNR, CDR2 FQNEAQ (reference sequence). The ends were cut back, 11 bases at V and 0 bases at J, with 13 bases in the middle. The CDR3 is made up of 13 amino acids. CDR3: CAGGAVVNTEAFF. CDR3 coding DNA: TGTGCCGGAGGGGCGGTGGTGAACACTGAAGCTTTCTTT.

This rearrangement joins TRBV7-2 to TRBJ2-4; 13 nucleotides align to TRBD2. The CDR3 totals 19 residues. CDR1 SGHTA and CDR2 FQGNSA come from the germline V gene. Losses at the gene ends were 5 bases for V and 1 base for J; bases not matched to a gene: 11. CDR3 sequence reads: CASSPRTSGSMFAKNIQYF. CDR3 in DNA: TGTGCCAGCAGCCCCCGGACTAGCGGGAGTATGTTCGCCAAAAACATTCAGTACTTC.

This chain joins TRBV29-1 and TRBJ2-3; D gene uncertain. V shed 7 bases and J shed 4 bases, with 12 bases lying between them. The CDR3 is 12 amino acids. Per the germline V gene, CDR1 is SQVTM and CDR2 is ANQGSEA. This CDR3 reads CSGLVESDTQYF. The DNA of the CDR3 is TGCAGCGGATTAGTTGAGTCAGATACGCAGTATTTT.

This chain links TRBV30 with TRBJ1-5; 7 bases map to TRBD1. The V gene's germline CDR1 is GTSNPN and CDR2 SVGIG (reference sequence). V gave up 4 bases and J gave up 4 bases; unmatched junction bases: 7. The CDR3 loop spans 14 amino acids. CDR3: CAWKLGRGNQPQHF. The CDR3 bases are TGTGCCTGGAAGTTGGGCAGGGGGAATCAGCCCCAGCATTTT.

The chain has TRBV6-1 and TRBJ2-1, with TRBD2 matching over 7 bases. Germline lookup yields CDR1 MNHNS and CDR2 SASEGT. J lost 7 bases, V lost 2 bases, and 5 bases had no gene match. The CDR3 totals 14 residues. In nucleotides, the CDR3 is TGTGCCAGCAGTGAAATCGGTAGCGGGAATGAGCAGTTCTTC. Amino acids: CASSEIGSGNEQFF.

This clone has a single count. The V and J genes are TRBV5-1 and TRBJ2-2; 12 bases match TRBD2. V shed 2 bases, J shed 5 bases, and the junction held 4 bases outside the gene matches. The CDR3 sequence is 16 residues long. Looked up from germline, CDR1 is SGHRS and CDR2 is YFSETQ. The CDR3, as DNA: TGCGCCAGCAGCTTACTAGCGGGAGGTGAAACCGGGGAGCTGTTTTTT. Its protein product is CASSLLAGGETGELFF. The full variable domain, completed using reference TRBV5-1 and TRBJ2-2, is KAGVTQTPRYLIKTRGQQVTLSCSPISGHRSVSWYQQTPGQGLQFLFEYFSETQRNKGNFPGRFSGRQFSNSRSEMNVSTLELGDSALYLCASSLLAGGETGELFFGEGSRLTVL.

V gene TRBV5-4 combines with J gene TRBJ2-5; 10 nucleotides line up with TRBD1. CDR3 length: 14 residues. Germline CDR1 is SGHNT and CDR2 is YYREEE (reference sequence). V shed 0 bases and J 5 bases; nucleotides not matched to a gene: 1. CDR3 in amino acids: CASSLGQGAETQYF. The CDR3 DNA reads TGTGCCAGCAGCTTGGGACAGGGGGCTGAGACCCAGTACTTC.

The chain joins TRBV13 to TRBJ2-1, with D maybe TRBD2 (5 bases). Trimming cost V 5 bases and J 1 base, with 18 bases left between them. The CDR3 is made up of 17 amino acids. Germline V CDR1 and CDR2: PRHDT, FYEKMQ (reference sequence). CDR3 in DNA: TGTGCCAGCAGCCCGCGAAGCGGCCTCAGGTCCTACAATGAGCAGTTCTTC. Residues: CASSPRSGLRSYNEQFF.

The J gene is TRBJ1-1, the V gene TRBV5-1; TRBD1 agrees at 7 bases. In germline, CDR1 is SGHRS, CDR2 YFSETQ. J lost 0 bases, V lost 6 bases, and 5 bases had no gene match. This CDR3 is 14 amino acids long. The CDR3 nucleotides read TGCGCCAGCAAAGGACAGGCGCTGAACACTGAAGCTTTCTTT. Its translation is CASKGQALNTEAFF.

The chain combines TRBV9 with TRBJ1-6, with 9 bases identical to TRBD1. In germline, CDR1 is SGDLS, CDR2 YYNGEE. This CDR3 is 14 amino acids long. V lost 4 bases and J lost 7; bases outside the gene matches: 3. The CDR3 loop is CASSTGQGNSPLHF. The CDR3 DNA reads TGTGCCAGCAGCACGGGACAGGGAAATTCACCCCTCCACTTT.

J is TRBJ2-2 and V is TRBV29-1; 15 nucleotides match TRBD2. V lost 6 bases and J lost 0; bases outside the gene matches: 5. The CDR3 consists of 17 residues. Germline V gene lookup returns CDR1 SQVTM and CDR2 ANQGSEA. CDR3 protein: CSVGGLAGGTNTGELFF. In DNA, the CDR3 is TGCAGCGTGGGGGGACTAGCGGGAGGCACGAACACCGGGGAGCTGTTTTTT.

The rearrangement uses TRBV10-1 and TRBJ2-1; TRBD2 matches at 11 bases. The CDR3 extends over 15 amino acids. V gave up 2 bases and J gave up 7 bases; unmatched junction bases: 4. Germline values: CDR1 WNHNN, CDR2 SYGVQD (reference sequence). CDR3 DNA sequence: TGCGCCAGCAGTGAGGGGCTAGCGGGAGGTAATGAGCAGTTCTTC. Residues: CASSEGLAGGNEQFF.

V usage is TRBV18 and J usage is TRBJ2-7; D possibly corresponds to TRBD1 (5 bases). V was shortened by 1 base and J by 2 bases, with 6 bases between the two germline ends. The germline gives CDR1 KGHSH, CDR2 LQKENI. The CDR3 has 13 residues. Written as DNA, the CDR3 is TGTGCCAGCTCACCACTGACAGCCTACGAGCAGTACTTC. Amino acids: CASSPLTAYEQYF.

In its sample, this clone was seen a few times. V gene TRBV29-1 combines with J gene TRBJ2-1; 8 nucleotides agree with TRBD2. In germline, CDR1 is SQVTM, CDR2 ANQGSEA. This CDR3 spans 15 amino acids. J lost 0 bases, V lost 4 bases, and 5 bases had no gene match. CDR3 in amino acids: CSVGSGGFSYNEQFF. The CDR3 nucleotides read TGCAGCGTTGGGAGCGGGGGTTTCTCCTACAATGAGCAGTTCTTC.

The CDR3 DNA sequence: TGTGCCACCAGCATAGGACAAGACACTGAAGCTTTCTTT. This sequence encodes CATSIGQDTEAFF. The chain recombines TRBV15 with TRBJ1-1, with D perhaps matching TRBD1 (5 bases). Trimming removed 4 bases at V and 3 bases at J, with 9 bases between. CDR1 and CDR2 (germline): LNHNV, YYDKDF (reference sequence). CDR3 size: 13 residues. The entire variable domain, with the rest obtained from reference TRBV15 and TRBJ1-1, is as follows: DAMVIQNPRYQVTQFGKPVTLSCSQTLNHNVMYWYQQKSSQAPKLLFHYYDKDFNNEADTPDNFQSRRPNTSFCFLDIRSPGLGDTAMYLCATSIGQDTEAFFGQGTRLTVV.